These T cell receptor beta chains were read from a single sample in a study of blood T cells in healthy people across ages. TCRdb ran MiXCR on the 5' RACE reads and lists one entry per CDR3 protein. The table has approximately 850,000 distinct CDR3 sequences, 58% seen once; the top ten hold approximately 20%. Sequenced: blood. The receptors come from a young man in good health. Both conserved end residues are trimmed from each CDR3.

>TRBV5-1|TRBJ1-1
ASSLLQGNTEAF
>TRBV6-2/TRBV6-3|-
ASSYRSLAATTQY
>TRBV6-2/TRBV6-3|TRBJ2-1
ASSYGQGYEQF
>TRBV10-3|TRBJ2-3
AIRIQGAFRDTQY
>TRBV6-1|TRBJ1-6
ASSLPATGYSYNSPLH
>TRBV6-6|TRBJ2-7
ASTSGTKSYEQY
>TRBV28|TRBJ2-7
ASSTSTGGYSYEQY
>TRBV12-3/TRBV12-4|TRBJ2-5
ASSPGTAETQY
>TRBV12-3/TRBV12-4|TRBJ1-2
ASRMRSGYT
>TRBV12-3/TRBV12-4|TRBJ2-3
AISRGSVVDTQY
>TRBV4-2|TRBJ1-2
ASSQTDYGYT
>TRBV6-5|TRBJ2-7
ASSYSGPPYEQY
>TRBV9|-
ASSVGVENEQY
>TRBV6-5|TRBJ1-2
ASSRDRGPGYGYT
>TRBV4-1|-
ASSQGFRGETQY
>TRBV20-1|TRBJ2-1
SVSYNEQF
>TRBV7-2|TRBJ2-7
ASTLGFSPSYEQY
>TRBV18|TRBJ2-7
ASSPRTSGVSYEQY
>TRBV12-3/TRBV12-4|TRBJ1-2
ASSLNGQGYT
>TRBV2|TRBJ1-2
ASSGATRGYT
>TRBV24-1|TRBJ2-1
ATSDPGLAGGPFGEQF
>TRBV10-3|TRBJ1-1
AIQGSANTEAF
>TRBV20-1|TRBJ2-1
SASGTSGGLRGYNEQF
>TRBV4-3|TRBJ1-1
ASSQEGSVGAEAF
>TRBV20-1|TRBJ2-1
SASWREAHNEQF
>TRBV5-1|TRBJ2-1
ASSWGVYNEQF
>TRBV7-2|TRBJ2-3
ASSLRGTSTDTQY
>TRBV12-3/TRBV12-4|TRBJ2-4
ASSLPRNIQY
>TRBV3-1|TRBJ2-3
ASSQDRAGGTQY
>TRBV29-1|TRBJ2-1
SSRLAGGVSEQF
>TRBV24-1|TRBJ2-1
ATSDSSGPHNEQF
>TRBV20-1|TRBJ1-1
SARKQGANTEAF